This TCR beta chain was profiled in a study of persistence of HIV-infected CD4 T cells. A remark on this clone: Antigen: not known.

Cells were stimulated with overlapping HIV-1 Gag 15-mer peptides. Sorting selected CD4+ T cells upregulating both CD40 ligand and CD69. V trimming: 4 bases; J trimming: 5 bases; junction bases outside the gene matches: 10. Germline V gives CDR1 SGHDT, CDR2 YYEEEE. The CDR3 loop spans 15 amino acids. The libraries were made with immunoSEQ version 4 in survey mode. Sequencing used immunoSEQ multiplex PCR; TCRdb keeps in-frame clones, though not all of them. This table holds under 25,000 clones, 50% to 70% found once. Material: CD4+ T cells sorted from PBMCs after roughly 18-hour stimulation, obtained from a patient who received antiretroviral therapy. This TCR was sampled from an adult woman with HIV who was CMV-seropositive. J is TRBJ1-1 and V is TRBV5-6, with 8 positions matching TRBD1. CDR3 in amino acids: CASSRLDRGGTEAFF. The CDR3 nucleotides are TGTGCCAGCAGCCGACTTGACAGGGGTGGGACTGAAGCTTTCTTT.